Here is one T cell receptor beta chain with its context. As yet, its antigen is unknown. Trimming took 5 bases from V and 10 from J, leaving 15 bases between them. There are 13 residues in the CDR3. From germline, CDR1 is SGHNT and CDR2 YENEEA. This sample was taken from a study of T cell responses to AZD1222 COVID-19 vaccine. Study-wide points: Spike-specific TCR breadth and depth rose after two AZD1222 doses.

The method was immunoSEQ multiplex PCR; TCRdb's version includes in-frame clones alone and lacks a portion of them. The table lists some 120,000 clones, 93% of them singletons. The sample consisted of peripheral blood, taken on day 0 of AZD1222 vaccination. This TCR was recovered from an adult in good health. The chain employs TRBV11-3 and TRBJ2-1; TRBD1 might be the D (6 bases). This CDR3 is CASSQNRVGEQFF. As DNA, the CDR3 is TGTGCCAGCAGCCAGAACAGGGTAGGAGAGCAGTTCTTC.